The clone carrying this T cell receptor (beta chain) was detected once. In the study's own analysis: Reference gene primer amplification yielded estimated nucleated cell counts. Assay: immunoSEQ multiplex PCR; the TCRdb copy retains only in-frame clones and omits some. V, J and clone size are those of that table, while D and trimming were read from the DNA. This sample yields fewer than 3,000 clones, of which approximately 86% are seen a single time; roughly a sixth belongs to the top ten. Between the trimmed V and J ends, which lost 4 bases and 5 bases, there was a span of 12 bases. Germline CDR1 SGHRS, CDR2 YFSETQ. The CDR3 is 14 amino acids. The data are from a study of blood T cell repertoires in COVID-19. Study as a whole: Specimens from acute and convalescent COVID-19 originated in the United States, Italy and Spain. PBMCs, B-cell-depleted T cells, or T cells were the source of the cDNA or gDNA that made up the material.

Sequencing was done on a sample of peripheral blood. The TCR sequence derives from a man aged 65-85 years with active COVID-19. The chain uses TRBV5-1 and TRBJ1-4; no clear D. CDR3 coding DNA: TGCGCCAGCAGCCAGGACGGACTGAATGAAAAACTGTTTTTT. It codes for CASSQDGLNEKLFF.